Listed below are T cell receptor beta chains from one sample, sequenced in a study of OX40 agonist ivuxolimab in advanced cancers. Here immunoSEQ multiplex PCR was the method, and the copy in TCRdb shows in-frame clones only, minus some. The sample includes under 80,000 clones, 88% of them seen just once. The starting material was CD4+ or CD8+ T cells sorted from blood, obtained in a trial of the OX40 agonist ivuxolimab. These TCRs come from an adult with an advanced solid tumor such as melanoma, head and neck, liver or kidney cancer. Each CDR3 is given without its conserved first and last residue. Fields, in order: CDR3 protein, J gene, V gene, CDR3 length.

ASSVGNAGYGYT | TRBJ1-2 | TRBV9 | 12
ASSFGLAVAGTGELF | TRBJ2-2 | TRBV5-1 | 15
ASSSGTSGYEQY | TRBJ2-7 | TRBV5-1 | 12
ASTHRGGTEAF | TRBJ1-1 | TRBV6-5 | 11
ASSLPGTVNTEAF | TRBJ1-1 | TRBV5-4 | 13
ASSSHPEQF | TRBJ2-1 | TRBV6-5 | 9
ASSVSTDTQY | TRBJ2-3 | TRBV28 | 10
SALRDTSYEQY | TRBJ2-7 | TRBV29-1 | 11
ASSVGTEAEQY | TRBJ2-7 | TRBV5-1 | 11
ASSEGTSGNNEQF | TRBJ2-1 | TRBV10-2 | 13
ASSRGLAGGETQY | TRBJ2-5 | TRBV5-4 | 13
ASSIGGAHAGAQH | TRBJ1-5 | TRBV19 | 13
ASRSSGTYNEQF | TRBJ2-1 | TRBV6-5 | 12
ASSLWGTGLIKDEQY | TRBJ2-7 | TRBV27 | 15
AWSQQTNTEAF | TRBJ1-1 | TRBV30 | 11
ASSLAGTSHSTDTQY | TRBJ2-3 | TRBV11-2 | 15
ASSYSRDSQETQY | TRBJ2-5 | TRBV6-6 | 13
ASSSKTSGRAAEQF | TRBJ2-1 | TRBV7-3 | 14
ASSFGLAGGQDTQY | TRBJ2-3 | TRBV25-1 | 14
ASSLDAGNTGELF | TRBJ2-2 | TRBV11-3 | 13